The entry that follows covers one T cell receptor (beta chain) sequence. A multiplex PCR was run with 60 Vbeta primers and 13 Jbeta primers. Data came from immunoSEQ multiplex PCR; TCRdb stores just in-frame clones and leaves some out. Of under 110,000 clones listed, about 80% are singletons. The CDR3 runs to 12 residues. V lost 2 bases and J 7 bases, leaving 6 bases between the germline ends. The germline V gene encodes CDR1 MGHDK and CDR2 SYGVNS. This sample was included in a study of cytomegalovirus exposure and HLA in healthy donors. The chain carries TRBV25-1 and TRBJ2-1; D may be TRBD2 (6 bases). The source material was PBMCs. The clonotype originates from a middle-aged man in good health and CMV-seronegative. The CDR3 reads CASSERGNEQFF. The CDR3 DNA reads as TGTGCCAGCAGTGAACGGGGGAATGAGCAGTTCTTC.